The 3 T cell receptor beta chains below come from one sample, sequenced in a study of blood T cell repertoires in COVID-19. Produced via immunoSEQ multiplex PCR; TCRdb's table is partial and in-frame only. Of about 100,000 clones detected, approximately 87% appear once; the ten largest clones hold approximately 20%. Sequencing was performed on peripheral blood. These receptors were collected from a human donor in a cohort sampled during active COVID-19.

This clone was seen just once. V usage is TRBV7-2 and J usage is TRBJ2-3; tentatively, D is TRBD2 (5 bases). V lost 5 bases and J lost 4, with 13 bases in between. There are 14 residues in the CDR3. Germline V gene sequence: CDR1 SGHTA, CDR2 FQGNSA. CDR3 coding DNA: TGTGCCAGCAGCGTAACGCCGGAGGCAGATACGCAGTATTTT. It translates to CASSVTPEADTQYF.

V usage is TRBV24-1 and J usage is TRBJ2-3, with 11 bases aligning to TRBD2. Germline assignment: CDR1 KGHDR and CDR2 SFDVKD. CDR3 length: 16 residues. V gave up 4 bases and J gave up 4 bases; unmatched junction bases: 6. DNA of the CDR3: TGTGCCACCAGTGACCTCGCTAGCGGGAGGTCAGATACGCAGTATTTT. Its translation is CATSDLASGRSDTQYF.

The chain recombines TRBV28 with TRBJ2-7, with a weak D call TRBD2 (6 bases). With 7 bases removed from V and 6 bases from J, the gap between germline ends came to 19 bases. The CDR3 runs 14 residues. CDR1 is MDHEN, CDR2 SYDVKM, per germline. The CDR3 region is CASTAPGGFREQYF. DNA of the CDR3: TGTGCCAGCACCGCCCCCGGAGGGTTTCGCGAGCAGTACTTC.